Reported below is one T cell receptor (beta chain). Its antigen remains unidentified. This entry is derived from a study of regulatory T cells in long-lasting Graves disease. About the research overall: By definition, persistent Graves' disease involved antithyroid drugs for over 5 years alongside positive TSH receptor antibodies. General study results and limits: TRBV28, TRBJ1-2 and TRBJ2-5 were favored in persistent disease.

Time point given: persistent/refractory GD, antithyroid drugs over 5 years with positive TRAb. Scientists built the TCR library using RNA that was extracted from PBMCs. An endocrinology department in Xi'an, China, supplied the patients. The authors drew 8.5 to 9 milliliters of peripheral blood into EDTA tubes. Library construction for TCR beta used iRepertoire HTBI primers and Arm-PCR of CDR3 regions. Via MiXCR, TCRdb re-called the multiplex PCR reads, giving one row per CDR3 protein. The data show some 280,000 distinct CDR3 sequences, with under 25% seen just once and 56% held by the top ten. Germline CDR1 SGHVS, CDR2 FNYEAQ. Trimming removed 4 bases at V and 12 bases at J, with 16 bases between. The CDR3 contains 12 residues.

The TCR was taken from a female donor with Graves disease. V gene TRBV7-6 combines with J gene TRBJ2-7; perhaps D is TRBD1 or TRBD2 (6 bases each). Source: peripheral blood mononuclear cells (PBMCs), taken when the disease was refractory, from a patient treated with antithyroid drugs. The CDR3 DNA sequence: TGTGCCAGCAGCTGTGGGGGGCCCATCTCGTACTTC. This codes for CASSCGGPISYF.